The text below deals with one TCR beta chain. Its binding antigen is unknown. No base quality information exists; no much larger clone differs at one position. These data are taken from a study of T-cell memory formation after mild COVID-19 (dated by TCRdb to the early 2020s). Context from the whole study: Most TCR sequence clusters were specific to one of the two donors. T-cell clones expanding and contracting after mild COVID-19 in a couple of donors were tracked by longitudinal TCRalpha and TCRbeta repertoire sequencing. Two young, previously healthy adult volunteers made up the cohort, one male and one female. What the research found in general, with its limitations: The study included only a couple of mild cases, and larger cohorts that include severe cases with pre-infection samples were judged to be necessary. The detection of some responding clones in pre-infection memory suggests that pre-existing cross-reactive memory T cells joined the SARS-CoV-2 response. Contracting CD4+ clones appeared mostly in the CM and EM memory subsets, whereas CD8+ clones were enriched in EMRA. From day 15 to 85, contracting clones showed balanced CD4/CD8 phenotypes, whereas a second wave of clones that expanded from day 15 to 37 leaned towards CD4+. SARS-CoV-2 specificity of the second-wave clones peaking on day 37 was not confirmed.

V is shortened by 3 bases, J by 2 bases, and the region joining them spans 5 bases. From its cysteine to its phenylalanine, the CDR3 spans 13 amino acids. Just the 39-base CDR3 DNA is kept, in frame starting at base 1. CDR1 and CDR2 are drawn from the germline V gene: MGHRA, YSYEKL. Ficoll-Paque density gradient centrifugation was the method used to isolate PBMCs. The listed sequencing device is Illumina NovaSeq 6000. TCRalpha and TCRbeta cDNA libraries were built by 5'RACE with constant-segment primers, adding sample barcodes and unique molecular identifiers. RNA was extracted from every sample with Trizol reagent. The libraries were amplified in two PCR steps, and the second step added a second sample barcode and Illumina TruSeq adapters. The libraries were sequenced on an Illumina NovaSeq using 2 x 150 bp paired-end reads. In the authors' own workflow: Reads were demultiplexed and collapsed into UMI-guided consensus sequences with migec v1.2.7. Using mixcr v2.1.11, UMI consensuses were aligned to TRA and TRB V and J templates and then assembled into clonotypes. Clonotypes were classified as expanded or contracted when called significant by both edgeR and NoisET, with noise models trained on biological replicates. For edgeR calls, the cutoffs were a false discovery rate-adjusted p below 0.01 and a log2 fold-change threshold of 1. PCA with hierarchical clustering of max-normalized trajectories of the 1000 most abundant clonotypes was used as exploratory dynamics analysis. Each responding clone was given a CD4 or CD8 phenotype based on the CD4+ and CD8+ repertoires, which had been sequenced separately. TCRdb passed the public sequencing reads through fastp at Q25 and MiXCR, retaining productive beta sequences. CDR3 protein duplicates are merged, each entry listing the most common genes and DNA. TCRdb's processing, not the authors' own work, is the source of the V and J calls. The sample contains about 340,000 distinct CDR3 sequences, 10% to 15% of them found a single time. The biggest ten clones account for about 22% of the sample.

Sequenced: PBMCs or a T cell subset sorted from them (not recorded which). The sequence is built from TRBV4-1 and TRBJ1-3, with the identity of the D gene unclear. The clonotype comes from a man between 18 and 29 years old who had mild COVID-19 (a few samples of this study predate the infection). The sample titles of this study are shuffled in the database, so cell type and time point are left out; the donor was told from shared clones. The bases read TGCGCCAGCAGCCACCAGGCTGGAAACACCATATATTTT. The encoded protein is CASSHQAGNTIYF.